The next 20 T cell receptor beta chains were all read from a single sample in a study of control samples from healthy donors and cancer patients. Sequenced by immunoSEQ multiplex PCR; TCRdb stores in-frame clones only, minus some. This table holds 170,000 or so clones, 90% found once. The sequencing sample was made of blood. The receptor source for this set is a woman aged 50 to 65 in good health.

V usage is TRBV6-2 or TRBV6-3 and J usage is TRBJ1-6; D remains ambiguous. Between the trimmed V and J ends, which lost 5 bases and 2 bases, there was a span of 13 bases. In germline, CDR1 is MNHEY, CDR2 SVGEGT. The CDR3 runs to 16 residues. The CDR3 DNA reads TGTGCCAGCAGTACGATGGGTCAGCCCTATAATTCACCCCTCCACTTT. Its protein is CASSTMGQPYNSPLHF.

This chain connects TRBV27 to TRBJ2-7, with a weak D call TRBD1 (6 bases). V was pared by 6 bases and J by 0 bases, with 18 bases between. Germline CDR1 is MNHEY and CDR2 is SMNVEV (reference sequence). There are 16 residues in the CDR3. The CDR3 DNA is TGTGCCAGCAGCCCCCTCCGGGACATTATCTCCTACGAGCAGTACTTC. It codes for CASSPLRDIISYEQYF.

The rearrangement uses TRBV27 and TRBJ2-7, with TRBD2 identical over 7 bases. CDR3 length equals 14 residues. With 6 bases clipped from V and 3 bases from J, the junction kept 8 bases outside the gene matches. CDR1 MNHEY and CDR2 SMNVEV come from the germline V gene (reference sequence). The CDR3 DNA reads as TGTGCCAGCAGCCCCGGAGGGAGGGGCTACGAGCAGTACTTC. Translating gives CASSPGGRGYEQYF.

The rearrangement joins TRBV28 to TRBJ2-7, with 11 bases matching TRBD1. The V segment lost 6 bases and the J segment 2 bases; nucleotides outside the gene matches: 9. Per germline, CDR1 MDHEN and CDR2 SYDVKM. The CDR3 extends over 16 amino acids. For the CDR3, the DNA is TGTGCCAGCAGCATTCGACCGGGACAGGGGGCCTACGAGCAGTACTTC. This sequence encodes CASSIRPGQGAYEQYF.

This clone showed up just a few times. This chain joins TRBV30 and TRBJ1-2, with TRBD1 as a possible D gene (5 bases). The V gene's germline CDR1 is GTSNPN and CDR2 SVGIG (reference sequence). The CDR3 sequence is 15 residues long. The germline V and J ends were trimmed by 2 bases and 4 bases, with 17 bases remaining between them. This CDR3 is CAWSSGPRAIYGYTF. The CDR3, as DNA: TGTGCCTGGAGTTCCGGGCCCAGGGCTATCTATGGCTACACCTTC. Variable domain in full (rest from reference TRBV30 and TRBJ1-2): SQTIHQWPATLVQPVGSPLSLECTVEGTSNPNLYWYRQAAGRGLQLLFYSVGIGQISSEVPQNLSASRPQDRQFILSSKKLLLSDSGFYLCAWSSGPRAIYGYTFGSGTRLTVV.

The chain employs TRBV24-1 and TRBJ2-2; D may be TRBD1 (5 bases). V gave up 0 bases and J gave up 0 bases, with 7 bases separating them. Germline V lookup: CDR1 KGHDR, CDR2 SFDVKD. The CDR3 has 16 residues. This chain's CDR3 is CATSDLFRANTGELFF. In DNA, the CDR3 is TGTGCCACCAGTGATTTGTTCAGGGCGAACACCGGGGAGCTGTTTTTT.

The gene calls are TRBV7-2 and TRBJ2-1, with 8 nucleotides matching TRBD2. The trim removed 3 bases at V and 10 bases at J, leaving 2 bases unmatched. The CDR3 consists of 12 residues. In germline, CDR1 is SGHTA, CDR2 FQGNSA. The CDR3 protein is CASSLGLGEQFF. CDR3 DNA: TGTGCCAGCAGCTTGGGACTAGGGGAGCAGTTCTTC.

The rearrangement links TRBV10-3 to TRBJ1-4; a possible D gene is TRBD1 (5 bases). Germline V gives CDR1 ENHRY, CDR2 SYGVKD. The CDR3 has 15 residues. Trimming removed 10 bases at V and 0 bases at J, with 15 bases between. CDR3 bases: TGTGCCACCGGGGCCCGGAGATCAACTAATGAAAAACTGTTTTTT. Translating it yields CATGARRSTNEKLFF.

This chain links TRBV19 with TRBJ1-2, with 10 bases fitting TRBD1. With V trimmed by 5 bases and J by 3 bases, 6 bases remained unmatched. The germline V gene encodes CDR1 LNHDA and CDR2 SQIVND (reference sequence). The CDR3 totals 15 residues. The CDR3 DNA follows: TGTGCCAGTAGTGCTCCGACAGGGGGCGACTATGGCTACACCTTC. This encodes CASSAPTGGDYGYTF.

This chain links TRBV6-2 or TRBV6-3 with TRBJ2-5; no clear D gene. The CDR3 covers 12 residues. Trimming stripped 0 bases from V and 4 bases from J, with 3 bases between. The germline V gene has CDR1 MNHEY and CDR2 SVGEGT. CDR3 amino acids: CASSYSIETQYF. The CDR3 nucleotides read TGTGCCAGCAGTTACTCGATAGAGACCCAGTACTTC.

J is TRBJ1-3 and V is TRBV10-3, with no clear D. Between the trimmed V and J ends, which lost 6 bases and 2 bases, there was a span of 11 bases. Per germline, CDR1 ENHRY and CDR2 SYGVKD. The CDR3 spans 14 residues. DNA for the CDR3: TGTGCCATCAGATCACAGAGCCCTGGAAACACCATATATTTT. It encodes CAIRSQSPGNTIYF.

As to this clone: At one boundary the junction diverges from the germline segment, which might be a read error. This chain connects TRBV5-8 to TRBJ1-2; 8 bases fit TRBD1. CDR3 length: 12 amino acids. Germline values: CDR1 SGHTS, CDR2 YDEGEE. The CDR3 region has the DNA TGTGCCAGCCATCCCCCACAGGGGGTTTACTTCTTC. Its protein is CASHPPQGVYFF.

V and J are TRBV11-3 and TRBJ2-2; D is perhaps TRBD1 (6 bases). Trimming shortened V by 7 bases and J by 4 bases, and 13 bases separated the two germline ends. The germline V gene has CDR1 SGHNT and CDR2 YENEEA. This CDR3 spans 14 amino acids. The DNA for the CDR3 is TGTGCCAGCACCTCCAGGGGACGCACCGGGGAGCTGTTTTTT. It translates to CASTSRGRTGELFF.

This clone was found a few times. This chain uses TRBV19 with TRBJ2-1; TRBD2 is a possible D gene (5 bases). The CDR3 covers 17 residues. Germline loops: CDR1 LNHDA, CDR2 SQIVND (reference sequence). V dropped 3 bases and J dropped 8 bases, with 23 bases sitting between them. CDR3 amino acids: CASSMGDLSGTQYEQFF. The DNA for the CDR3 is TGTGCCAGTAGTATGGGAGATCTAAGCGGAACCCAATATGAGCAGTTCTTC.

The chain is built from TRBV7-3 and TRBJ2-1; TRBD2 aligns across 11 bases. The CDR3 runs 14 residues. Losses at the gene ends were 9 bases for V and 5 bases for J; bases not matched to a gene: 6. Looked up from germline, CDR1 is SGHTA and CDR2 is FQGTGA. CDR3 DNA: TGTGCCAGTAGCCTTAGCGGGGGGGACAATGAGCAGTTCTTC. This translates into CASSLSGGDNEQFF.

This chain joins TRBV10-2 and TRBJ1-1; possibly TRBD1 for D (5 bases). V was cut by 6 bases and J by 1 base, with 12 bases left in between. The CDR3 consists of 14 residues. Per the germline V gene, CDR1 is WSHSY and CDR2 is SAAADI. CDR3 bases: TGCGCCAGCAGACAACAGGCAGGGAACACTGAAGCTTTCTTT. It translates to CASRQQAGNTEAFF.

A single count supports this clone. This chain joins TRBV29-1 and TRBJ1-4; D ambiguous. CDR1 is SQVTM and CDR2 is ANQGSEA in the germline V gene. V was cut by 7 bases and J by 2 bases, with 20 bases left in between. The CDR3 length is 16 residues. CDR3 nucleotide sequence: TGCAGCGCCCTTACCGGGTGGCCCGACACTAATGAAAAACTGTTTTTT. It translates to CSALTGWPDTNEKLFF.

This clone was seen just once. The chain joins TRBV7-8 to TRBJ1-2; D is possibly TRBD1 (5 bases). The V and J ends lost 6 bases and 0 bases respectively, with 8 bases between them. This CDR3 is built from 13 residues. Germline-derived CDR1 and CDR2 are SGHVS and FQNEAQ. CDR3 DNA sequence: TGTGCCAGCAGACCGACAGCTAACTATGGCTACACCTTC. Protein: CASRPTANYGYTF.

The chain carries TRBV6-2 or TRBV6-3 and TRBJ1-5, with D unresolved. The CDR3 is 13 amino acids. The germline V gene has CDR1 MNHEY and CDR2 SVGEGT. Trimming left V 6 bases short and J 4 bases short, with 10 bases between. The chain's CDR3 is CASSPWGNQPQHF. Here the CDR3 DNA reads TGTGCCAGCAGCCCGTGGGGTAATCAGCCCCAGCATTTT.

V gene TRBV2 combines with J gene TRBJ1-5; D remains ambiguous. V shed 2 bases and J shed 0 bases, with 11 bases lying between them. Germline V gives CDR1 SNHLY, CDR2 FYNNEI. This CDR3 spans 16 amino acids. The CDR3 protein is CASSERLAYSNQPQHF. Written as DNA, the CDR3 is TGTGCCAGCAGTGAACGTCTGGCTTATAGCAATCAGCCCCAGCATTTT.